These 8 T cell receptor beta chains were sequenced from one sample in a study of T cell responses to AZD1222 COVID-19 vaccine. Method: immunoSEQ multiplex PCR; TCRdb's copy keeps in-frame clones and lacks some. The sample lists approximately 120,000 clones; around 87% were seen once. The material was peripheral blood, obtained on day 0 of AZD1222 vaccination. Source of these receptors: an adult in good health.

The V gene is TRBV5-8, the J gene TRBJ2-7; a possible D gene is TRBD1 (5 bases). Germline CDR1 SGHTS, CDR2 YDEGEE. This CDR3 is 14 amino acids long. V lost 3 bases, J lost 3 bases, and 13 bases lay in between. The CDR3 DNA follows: TGTGCCAGCAGCTGGGGCGACAGCCGCTACGAGCAGTACTTC. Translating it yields CASSWGDSRYEQYF.

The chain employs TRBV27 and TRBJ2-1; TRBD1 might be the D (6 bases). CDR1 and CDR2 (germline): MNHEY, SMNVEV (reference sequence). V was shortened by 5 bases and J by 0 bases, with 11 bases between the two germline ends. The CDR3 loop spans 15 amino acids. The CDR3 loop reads CASSTTGSSYNEQFF. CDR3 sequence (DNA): TGTGCCAGCAGTACTACAGGGAGCTCCTACAATGAGCAGTTCTTC.

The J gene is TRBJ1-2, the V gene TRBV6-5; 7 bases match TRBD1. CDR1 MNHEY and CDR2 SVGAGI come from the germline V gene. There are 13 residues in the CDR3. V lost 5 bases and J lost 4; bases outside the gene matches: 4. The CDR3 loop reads CASSRGQLYGYTF. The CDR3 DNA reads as TGTGCCAGCAGTAGGGGGCAACTCTATGGCTACACCTTC.

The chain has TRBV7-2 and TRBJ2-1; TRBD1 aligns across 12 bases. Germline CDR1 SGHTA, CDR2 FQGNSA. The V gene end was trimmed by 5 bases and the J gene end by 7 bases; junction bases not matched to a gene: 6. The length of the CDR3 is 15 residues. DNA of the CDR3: TGTGCCAGCAGCCGCCGGGACAGGGGGCCAAATGAGCAGTTCTTC. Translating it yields CASSRRDRGPNEQFF.

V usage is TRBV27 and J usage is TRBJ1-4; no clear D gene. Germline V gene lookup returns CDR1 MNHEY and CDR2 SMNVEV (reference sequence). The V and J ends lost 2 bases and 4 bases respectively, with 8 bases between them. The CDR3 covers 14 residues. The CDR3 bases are TGTGCCAGCAGTTTAGGTCGGGTTAATGAAAAACTGTTTTTT. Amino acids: CASSLGRVNEKLFF.

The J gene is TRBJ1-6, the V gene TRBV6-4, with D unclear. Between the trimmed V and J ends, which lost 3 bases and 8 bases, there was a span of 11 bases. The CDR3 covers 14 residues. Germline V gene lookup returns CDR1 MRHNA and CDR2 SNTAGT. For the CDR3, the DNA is TGTGCCAGCAGTGAAAGGCAATACGATTCACCCCTCCACTTT. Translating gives CASSERQYDSPLHF.

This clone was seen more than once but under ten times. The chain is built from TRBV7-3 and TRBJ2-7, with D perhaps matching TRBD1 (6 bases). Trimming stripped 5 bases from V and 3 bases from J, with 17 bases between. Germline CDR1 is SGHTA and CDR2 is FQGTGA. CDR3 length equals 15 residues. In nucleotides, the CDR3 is TGTGCCAGCAGCATCGGTGGGGAGACAGGCTACGAGCAGTACTTC. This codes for CASSIGGETGYEQYF. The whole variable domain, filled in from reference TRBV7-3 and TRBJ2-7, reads GAGVSQTPSNKVTEKGKYVELRCDPISGHTALYWYRQSLGQGPEFLIYFQGTGAADDSGLPNDRFFAVRPEGSVSTLKIQRTERGDSAVYLCASSIGGETGYEQYFGPGTRLTVT.

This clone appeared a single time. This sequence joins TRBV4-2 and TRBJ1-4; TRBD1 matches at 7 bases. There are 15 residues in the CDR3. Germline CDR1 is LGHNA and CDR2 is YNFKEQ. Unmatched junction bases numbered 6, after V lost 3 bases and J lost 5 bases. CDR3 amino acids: CASSQPGQKNEKLFF. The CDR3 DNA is TGTGCCAGCAGCCAGCCGGGACAGAAAAATGAAAAACTGTTTTTT.